One and the same sample provided the 7 T cell receptor beta chains below, sequenced in a study of T cell repertoires in cytomegalovirus infection (dated by TCRdb to between 2018 and 2021). Antigen specificity for these receptors is unknown. The data were produced on an Illumina HiSeq 1500. The public reads were reprocessed in TCRdb via fastp at Q25 and MiXCR, keeping in-frame beta chains. Each entry merges the rows of one CDR3 protein and shows their most common DNA and genes. In all, the sample holds under 95,000 distinct CDR3 sequences, and approximately 45% of those were seen once. Of the sample, 80% to 95% falls within the top ten clones. The label giving this sample's treatment or condition can be read as: in vitro stimulation with specific CMV peptide epitopes to enrich CMV-specific T cells. The input for sequencing was CD8+ T cells from cultured PBMCs, taken from culture after CMV antigen stimulation. The source is a human donor in good health (CMV status not recorded). Some clones in this sample may be carry-over from other donors' samples.

This chain links TRBV10-3 with TRBJ2-3; 9 nucleotides line up with TRBD2. The germline V gene has CDR1 ENHRY and CDR2 SYGVKD. The CDR3 is made up of 16 amino acids. V trimming: 7 bases; J trimming: 4 bases; junction bases outside the gene matches: 12. The CDR3 loop reads CAIKRIAGVGADTQYF. CDR3 nucleotides: TGTGCCATCAAAAGGATAGCGGGAGTGGGGGCAGATACGCAGTATTTT.

The rearrangement joins TRBV12-5 to TRBJ2-1, with 8 nucleotides matching TRBD2. The length of the CDR3 is 18 residues. J lost 0 bases, V lost 2 bases, and 9 bases had no gene match. Germline V gene sequence: CDR1 LGHNT, CDR2 FRNRAP. As DNA, the CDR3 is TGTGCTAGTGGTTTGCCATACCTCGCGGGAGGCTCCTACAATGAGCAGTTCTTC. It translates to CASGLPYLAGGSYNEQFF.

The chain recombines TRBV28 with TRBJ2-1; TRBD1 matches at 7 bases. V lost 7 bases and J lost 9; bases outside the gene matches: 6. The CDR3 sequence is 12 residues long. Per germline, CDR1 MDHEN and CDR2 SYDVKM. The CDR3 loop is CASISGGGEQFF. DNA for the CDR3: TGTGCCAGCATTTCAGGGGGTGGTGAGCAGTTCTTC.

V is TRBV7-3 and J is TRBJ1-2, with D perhaps matching TRBD1 (5 bases). Trimming pared 0 bases from V and 8 bases from J, leaving 25 bases between. The CDR3 runs to 18 residues. Germline CDR1 and CDR2: SGHTA and FQGTGA. The CDR3 loop is CASSLTPSRGLTQGGYTF. The CDR3 nucleotides read TGTGCCAGCAGCTTAACGCCAAGTCGGGGGTTAACGCAAGGCGGCTACACCTTC.

The chain combines TRBV9 with TRBJ1-1; D remains ambiguous. This CDR3 region has 14 residues. V lost 0 bases and J lost 1, with 7 bases in between. The germline V gene encodes CDR1 SGDLS and CDR2 YYNGEE. The CDR3 sequence is CASSVAGGNTEAFF. In nucleotides, the CDR3 is TGTGCCAGCAGCGTAGCTGGAGGGAACACTGAAGCTTTCTTT.

The genes are TRBV29-1 and TRBJ1-1; D might be TRBD1 (6 bases). Trimming cost V 3 bases and J 1 base, with 15 bases left between them. The CDR3 has 15 amino acids. In germline, CDR1 is SQVTM, CDR2 ANQGSEA. The CDR3 region has the DNA TGCAGCGTTGATATTGGAACAGGGTCGAACACTGAAGCTTTCTTT. Residues: CSVDIGTGSNTEAFF.

This sequence joins TRBV27 and TRBJ2-7; 9 positions match TRBD2. This CDR3 is 14 amino acids long. V dropped 2 bases and J dropped 4; count of bases not matched to a gene: 3. Germline assignment: CDR1 MNHEY and CDR2 SMNVEV (reference sequence). The CDR3 here is CASSLLAGRYEQYF. CDR3 bases: TGTGCCAGCAGTTTACTAGCGGGACGGTACGAGCAGTACTTC.